This T cell receptor beta chain was retrieved from a study of long-term antiretroviral therapy in people with HIV. The sample holds one count of this clone. V lost 4 bases and J lost 1; bases outside the gene matches: 10. CDR1 is MNHEY and CDR2 is SMNVEV in the germline V gene (reference sequence). The CDR3 length is 17 residues. Researchers ran immunoSEQ v3.0 at survey level. Produced via immunoSEQ multiplex PCR; TCRdb's table is partial and in-frame only. Here the sample spans around 30,000 clones, approximately 95% being singletons. This specimen was unsorted PBMCs, taken 5.3 years after starting antiretroviral therapy. The genes are TRBV27 and TRBJ1-2; 9 bases agree with TRBD1. This TCR came from a man aged 25 to 40 with HIV. The CDR3 region is CASSSWTGEGGNYGYTF. In nucleotides, the CDR3 is TGTGCCAGCAGTTCCTGGACAGGGGAGGGCGGTAACTATGGCTACACCTTC.